This T cell receptor (beta chain) was found in a study of tumor and adjacent non-tumor tissue in lung cancer. Whole-study context: Histology: around twelve adenocarcinoma, a couple of squamous cell carcinoma, 1 small cell lung cancer. Patients were aged 31 to 76, approximately ten men and about five women, stage I to III. On average, productive TCRbeta reads reached about 4.2 million per sample.

RNA was extracted from bulk tissue without any cell sorting. The normal lung tissue was taken more than 3 cm from the tumor edge. A modified ARM-PCR protocol with three rounds of nested PCR amplified TCRbeta. A single record per CDR3 protein comes from TCRdb applying MiXCR to the multiplex PCR reads. Of tens of thousands of distinct CDR3 sequences detected, more than 65% appear once; the ten largest clones hold around 40%. This clonotype was seen a few times. The antigen remains unidentified. An end of the junction does not agree with germline; a read error may underlie this. CDR1 is SGHNT, CDR2 YENEEA, per germline. The CDR3 loop spans 13 amino acids. Study-wide points: Tumor tissue had significantly higher TCR diversity than normal lung.

The receptor was derived from a man in his 70s with non-small cell lung cancer. This sequence joins TRBV11-3 and TRBJ1-5, with D uncertain. The sample comprised distant non-tumor lung tissue. The CDR3, as DNA: TGTGCCAGCAGCTTAGATACGGCTCAGCCCCAGAATTTT. It translates to CASSLDTAQPQNF. Looking up the rest from reference TRBV11-3 and TRBJ1-5 gives the full variable domain: EAGVVQSPRYKIIEKKQPVAFWCNPISGHNTLYWYLQNLGQGPELLIRYENEEAVDDSQLPKDRFSAERLKGVDSTLKIQPAELGDSAVYLCASSLDTAQPQNFGDGTRLSIL.